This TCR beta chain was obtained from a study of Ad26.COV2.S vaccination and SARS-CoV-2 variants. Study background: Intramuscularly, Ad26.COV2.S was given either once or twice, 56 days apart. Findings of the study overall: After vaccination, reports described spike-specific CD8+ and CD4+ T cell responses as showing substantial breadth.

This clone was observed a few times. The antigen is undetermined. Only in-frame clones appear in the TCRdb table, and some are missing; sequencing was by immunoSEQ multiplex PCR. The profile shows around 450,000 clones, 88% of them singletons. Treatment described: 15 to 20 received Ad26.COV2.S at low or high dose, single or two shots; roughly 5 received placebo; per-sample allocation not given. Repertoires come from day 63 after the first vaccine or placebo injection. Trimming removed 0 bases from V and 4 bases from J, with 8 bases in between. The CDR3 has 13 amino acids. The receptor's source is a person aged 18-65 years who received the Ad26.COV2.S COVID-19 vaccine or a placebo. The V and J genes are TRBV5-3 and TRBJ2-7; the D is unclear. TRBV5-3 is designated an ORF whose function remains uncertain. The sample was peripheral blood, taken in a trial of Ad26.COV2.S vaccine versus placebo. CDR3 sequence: CARSLGKAYEQYF. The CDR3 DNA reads TGTGCCAGAAGCTTGGGGAAGGCTTACGAGCAGTACTTC.